This T cell receptor beta chain was sequenced for a study of CD8 T cells in Susac syndrome. RNA in amounts of roughly 0.5 to 1 ug was reverse transcribed with random hexamers. MiXCR, applied by TCRdb to the immunoSEQ multiplex PCR reads, yields one record per CDR3 protein. The sample includes about 200,000 distinct CDR3 sequences, approximately 93% of them seen just once. The CDR3 consists of 16 residues. The germline CDR1 and CDR2 sequences are SEHNR and FQNEAQ (reference sequence). V shed 1 base, J shed 2 bases, and the junction held 2 bases outside the gene matches. The clonotype was recovered from a human donor in good health. Input material: CD4+ T cells from PBMCs. V and J are TRBV7-9 and TRBJ1-3; 10 positions agree with TRBD1. The CDR3 coding sequence is TGTGCCAGCAGCTTAGAGGGGACAGGGGCTGGAAACACCATATATTTT. This codes for CASSLEGTGAGNTIYF.